Below are 11 T cell receptor beta chains sequenced from a single sample in a study of cytomegalovirus exposure and HLA in healthy donors. The PCR ran on 60 Vbeta and 13 Jbeta primers. TCRdb keeps only in-frame clones here, not all; method: immunoSEQ multiplex PCR. Of 150,000 to 200,000 clones in the sample, roughly three quarters were seen once. The sequenced sample consisted of PBMCs. Receptor source: a woman aged 45 to 65 in good health and CMV-seronegative.

The chain employs TRBV7-2 and TRBJ2-6, with TRBD1 matching over 9 bases. The CDR3 runs 15 residues. Germline V gene data show CDR1 as SGHTA and CDR2 as FQGNSA. V lost 5 bases, J lost 10 bases, and 9 bases stayed unmatched. The CDR3 DNA reads TGTGCCAGCAGCCCTTCCCCCGGGACAGGGAACGTCCTGACTTTC. Its translation: CASSPSPGTGNVLTF.

V gene TRBV18 combines with J gene TRBJ2-1, with 7 bases matching TRBD2. Germline CDR1 is KGHSH and CDR2 is LQKENI. The CDR3 is 14 residues long. V lost 4 bases and J lost 5; bases outside the gene matches: 5. The CDR3 nucleotides are TGTGCCAGCTCACGCGGGGGAAGTAACAATGAGCAGTTCTTC. The encoded protein is CASSRGGSNNEQFF.

Regarding this clone: The sample has other DNA sequences that encode this CDR3 too. The chain is built from TRBV5-1 and TRBJ1-1; weak D call: TRBD1 (6 bases). CDR3 length: 13 residues. The V gene lost 3 bases and the J gene lost 4 bases, with 10 bases spanning the gap. Germline V CDR1 and CDR2: SGHRS, YFSETQ. The CDR3 sequence is CASSSQGGTEAFF. The CDR3, as DNA: TGCGCCAGCAGCTCACAGGGCGGCACTGAAGCTTTCTTT.

The chain has TRBV11-2 and TRBJ2-7; the D is unclear. The V gene's germline CDR1 is SGHAT and CDR2 FQNNGV. Trimming took off 1 base at V and 7 bases at J, with 5 bases between the two ends. This CDR3 contains 11 residues. The CDR3 is CASSLGVEQYF. The CDR3, as DNA: TGTGCCAGCAGCTTAGGAGTAGAGCAGTACTTC.

The rearrangement links TRBV7-2 to TRBJ1-5; 8 bases match TRBD1. CDR3 length equals 16 residues. J gave up 2 bases and V 5 bases, and 8 bases lay outside the gene matches. CDR1 SGHTA and CDR2 FQGNSA come from the germline V gene. The CDR3 DNA reads as TGTGCCAGCAGCAACCGGGCGGGACAGGGCAATCAGCCCCAGCATTTT. It yields the protein CASSNRAGQGNQPQHF.

The chain recombines TRBV18 with TRBJ1-4, with 8 bases fitting TRBD1. V shed 2 bases, J shed 14 bases, and the junction held 4 bases outside the gene matches. Germline V gene sequence: CDR1 KGHSH, CDR2 LQKENI. The CDR3 length is 12 residues. The CDR3 sequence: CASSPTRQGLFF. The CDR3 region has the DNA TGTGCCAGCTCACCAACCCGACAGGGGCTGTTTTTT. Based on the CDR3 plus reference TRBV18 and TRBJ1-4, the full variable domain is NAGVMQNPRHLVRRRGQEARLRCSPMKGHSHVYWYRQLPEEGLKFMVYLQKENIIDESGMPKERFSAEFPKEGPSILRIQQVVRGDSAAYFCASSPTRQGLFFGSGTQLSVL.

This clone was observed a single time. The chain couples TRBV5-6 to TRBJ2-2; TRBD2 matches 7 bases. The germline gives CDR1 SGHDT, CDR2 YYEEEE. V trimming: 1 base; J trimming: 0 bases; junction bases outside the gene matches: 6. The CDR3 loop spans 17 amino acids. CDR3 nucleotide sequence: TGTGCCAGCAGCTTGAGGGCTAGCGGAACGAACACCGGGGAGCTGTTTTTT. Amino acid sequence: CASSLRASGTNTGELFF.

This chain joins TRBV28 and TRBJ1-1; 8 bases are a match to TRBD1. V lost 6 bases and J lost 3; bases outside the gene matches: 6. CDR3 length equals 14 residues. Per the germline V gene, CDR1 is MDHEN and CDR2 is SYDVKM. Written as DNA, the CDR3 is TGTGCCAGCAGGACCAGGGGGCCAGACACTGAAGCTTTCTTT. The encoded protein is CASRTRGPDTEAFF.

The chain carries TRBV7-2 and TRBJ2-1, with D possibly matching TRBD1 (6 bases). This CDR3 is built from 17 residues. V lost 4 bases and J lost 3, with 19 bases in between. Germline assignment: CDR1 SGHTA and CDR2 FQGNSA. CDR3 nucleotides: TGTGCCAGCAGCTCCCGAATTCTACAGGGAGACTACAATGAGCAGTTCTTC. Translating it yields CASSSRILQGDYNEQFF.

The rearrangement joins TRBV6-5 to TRBJ1-2; 9 nucleotides align to TRBD1. In germline, CDR1 is MNHEY, CDR2 SVGAGI. The CDR3 spans 15 residues. V dropped 6 bases and J dropped 1; count of bases not matched to a gene: 6. In DNA, the CDR3 is TGTGCCAGCAGCATCGACAGGGGGAATAACTATGGCTACACCTTC. Amino acid sequence: CASSIDRGNNYGYTF.

The chain has TRBV5-6 and TRBJ2-5; D gene ambiguous. Matching the DNA end better, TRBJ2-7 makes the J call doubtful. Looked up from germline, CDR1 is SGHDT and CDR2 is YYEEEE. The CDR3 covers 14 residues. The CDR3 DNA is TGTGCCAGCAGCTCCCTCCCGAGCTCCTACGAGCAGTACTTC. This codes for CASSSLPSSYEQYF.